The clone carrying this TCR beta chain turned up a few times. The CDR3 is 18 amino acids. Trimming removed 0 bases from V and 3 bases from J, with 15 bases in between. The V gene's germline CDR1 is LGHNA and CDR2 YSLEER. This specimen comes from a study of T cells in Graves' hyperthyroidism and ophthalmopathy. Amplification yielded TCR beta CDR3 regions, with RNA transcripts as the source. With the HTBI primer set, the TCR CDR3 went through a first round of RT-PCR. TCRdb passed the multiplex PCR reads through MiXCR, listing each CDR3 protein once. The sample holds around 200,000 distinct CDR3 sequences; 17% are singletons and the top ten take about 31%.

This receptor was identified in a woman aged 50 to 60 with Graves' hyperthyroidism. What was sequenced was blood. The rearrangement uses TRBV4-3 and TRBJ2-6; tentative D call: TRBD1 (5 bases). CDR3: CASSQEGRSWNGANVLTF. The DNA of the CDR3 is TGCGCCAGCAGCCAAGAGGGGCGGTCGTGGAATGGGGCCAACGTCCTGACTTTC.